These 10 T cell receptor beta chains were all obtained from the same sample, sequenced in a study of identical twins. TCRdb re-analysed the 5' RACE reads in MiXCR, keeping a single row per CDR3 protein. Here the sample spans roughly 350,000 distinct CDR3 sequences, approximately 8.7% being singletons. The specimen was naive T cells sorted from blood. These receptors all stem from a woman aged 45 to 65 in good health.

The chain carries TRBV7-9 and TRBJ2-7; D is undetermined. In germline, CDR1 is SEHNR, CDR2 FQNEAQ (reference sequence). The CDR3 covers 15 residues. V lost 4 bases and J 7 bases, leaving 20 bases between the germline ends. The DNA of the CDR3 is TGTGCCAGCAGCTCGACAAGGTCCGAGTTGGGGGAGCAGTACGTC. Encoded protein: CASSSTRSELGEQYV.

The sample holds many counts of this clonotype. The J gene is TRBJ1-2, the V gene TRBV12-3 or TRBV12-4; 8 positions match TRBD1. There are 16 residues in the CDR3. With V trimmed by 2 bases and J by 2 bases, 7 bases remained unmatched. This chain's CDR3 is CASSLIGTGGNYGYTF. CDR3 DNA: TGTGCCAGCAGTTTAATTGGGACAGGAGGGAACTATGGCTACACCTTC.

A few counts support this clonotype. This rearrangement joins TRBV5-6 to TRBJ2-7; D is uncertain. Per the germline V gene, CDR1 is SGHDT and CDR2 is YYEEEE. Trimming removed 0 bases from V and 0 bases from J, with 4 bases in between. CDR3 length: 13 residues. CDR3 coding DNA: TGTGCCAGCAGCTTGGGGTGCTCCTACGAGCAGTACTTC. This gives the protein CASSLGCSYEQYF.

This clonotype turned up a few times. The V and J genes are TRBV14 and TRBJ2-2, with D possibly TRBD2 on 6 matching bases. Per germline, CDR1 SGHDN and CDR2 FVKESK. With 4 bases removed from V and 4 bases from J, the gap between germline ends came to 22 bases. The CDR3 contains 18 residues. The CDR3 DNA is TGTGCCAGCAGCCTCCTAGGAAGCGGGCGTTCGAGCACCGGGGAGCTGTTTTTT. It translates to CASSLLGSGRSSTGELFF.

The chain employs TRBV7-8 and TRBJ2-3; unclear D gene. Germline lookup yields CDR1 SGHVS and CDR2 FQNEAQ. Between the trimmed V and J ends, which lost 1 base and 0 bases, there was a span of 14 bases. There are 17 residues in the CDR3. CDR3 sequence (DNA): TGTGCCAGCAGCTTAGTAGTGTCGGGTACTAGCACAGATACGCAGTATTTT. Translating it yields CASSLVVSGTSTDTQYF.

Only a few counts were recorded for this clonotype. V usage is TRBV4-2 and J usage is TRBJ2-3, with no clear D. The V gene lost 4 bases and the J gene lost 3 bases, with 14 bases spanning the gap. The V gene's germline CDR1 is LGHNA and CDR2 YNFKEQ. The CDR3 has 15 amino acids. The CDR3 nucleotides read TGTGCCAGCAGCCCCAGCGCGGTTGGGACAGATACGCAGTATTTT. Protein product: CASSPSAVGTDTQYF.

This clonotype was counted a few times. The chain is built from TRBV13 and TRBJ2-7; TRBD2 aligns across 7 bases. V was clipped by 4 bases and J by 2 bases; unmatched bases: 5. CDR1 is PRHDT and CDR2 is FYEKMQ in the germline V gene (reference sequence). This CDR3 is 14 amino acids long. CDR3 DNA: TGTGCCAGCAGCTCGAACCTAGCGGCCTACGAGCAGTACTTC. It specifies CASSSNLAAYEQYF.

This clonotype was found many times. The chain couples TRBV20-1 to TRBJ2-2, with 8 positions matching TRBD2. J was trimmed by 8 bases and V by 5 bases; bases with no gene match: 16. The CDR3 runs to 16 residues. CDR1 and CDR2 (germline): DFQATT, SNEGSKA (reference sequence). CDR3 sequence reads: CSAERSAGVGRGELFF. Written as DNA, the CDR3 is TGCAGTGCTGAGCGGTCAGCGGGAGTTGGTAGGGGGGAGCTGTTTTTT.

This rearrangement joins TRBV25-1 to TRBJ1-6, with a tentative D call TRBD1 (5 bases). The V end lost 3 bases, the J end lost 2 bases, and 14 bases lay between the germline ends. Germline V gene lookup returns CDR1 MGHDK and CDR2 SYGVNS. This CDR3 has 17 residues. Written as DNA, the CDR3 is TGTGCCAGCAGTGACGCTGAACAGGCGCCCTATAATTCACCCCTCCACTTT. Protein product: CASSDAEQAPYNSPLHF.

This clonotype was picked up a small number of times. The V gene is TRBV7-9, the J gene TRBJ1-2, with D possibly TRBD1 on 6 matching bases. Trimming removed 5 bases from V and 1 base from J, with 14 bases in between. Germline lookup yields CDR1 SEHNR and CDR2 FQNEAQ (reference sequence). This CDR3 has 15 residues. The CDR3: CASSPGGQFNYGYTF. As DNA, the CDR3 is TGTGCCAGCAGCCCCGGCGGACAGTTTAACTATGGCTACACCTTC.